The rows below give T cell receptor beta chains drawn from one sample of a study of shared clonotypes between healthy human individuals. The protocol was immunoSEQ multiplex PCR, while the TCRdb copy is restricted to in-frame clones and leaves out a portion. The data hold about 990,000 clones, with 75% to 80% observed a single time. Sequencing used memory CD4+ T cells from PBMCs. These receptors were collected from a man younger than 30 in good health. Some clones in this sample may be carry-over from other donors' samples. CDR3s include the opening cysteine and the closing phenylalanine or tryptophan. The D gene is left open where the match is weak. Size values are once, few and many counts, or a class for expanded clones, and some rows have none.

j_call: TRBJ1-2
clone_size: .
v_call: TRBV9
d_call: .
cdr3_aa: CASSVGTARQGGYTF
cdr3_nt: TGTGCCAGCAGCGTAGGGACAGCGCGGCAAGGTGGCTACACCTTC

j_call: TRBJ2-3
clone_size: few
v_call: TRBV6-5
d_call: TRBD2
cdr3_aa: CASSPGAGGSDTQYF
cdr3_nt: TGTGCCAGCTCCCCGGGGGCGGGAGGGTCAGATACGCAGTATTTT

j_call: TRBJ2-5
clone_size: .
v_call: TRBV18
d_call: .
cdr3_aa: CASSPPKPGPPAQYF
cdr3_nt: TGTGCCAGCTCACCACCTAAACCCGGGCCACCGGCCCAGTACTTC

j_call: TRBJ2-1
clone_size: .
v_call: TRBV7-9
d_call: .
cdr3_aa: CASSLPSSSEQFF
cdr3_nt: TGTGCCAGCAGCTTACCCTCTAGCAGTGAGCAGTTCTTC

j_call: TRBJ2-2
clone_size: .
v_call: TRBV28
d_call: .
cdr3_aa: CASSFTGAGTGELFF
cdr3_nt: TGTGCCAGCAGTTTTACGGGAGCAGGAACCGGGGAGCTGTTTTTT

j_call: TRBJ2-1
clone_size: .
v_call: TRBV18
d_call: TRBD2
cdr3_aa: CASFSTSGSGDEQFF
cdr3_nt: TGTGCCAGCTTTTCGACTAGCGGGAGTGGGGATGAGCAGTTCTTC

j_call: TRBJ2-7
clone_size: .
v_call: TRBV27
d_call: .
cdr3_aa: CASWDSNYEQYF
cdr3_nt: TGTGCCAGCTGGGACTCGAACTACGAGCAGTACTTC

j_call: TRBJ2-3
clone_size: .
v_call: TRBV28
d_call: .
cdr3_aa: CASSPPSPRNTDTQYF
cdr3_nt: TGTGCCAGCAGTCCGCCGAGTCCCCGGAACACAGATACGCAGTATTTT

j_call: TRBJ1-5
clone_size: .
v_call: TRBV11-3
d_call: .
cdr3_aa: CASSPRGAWGNNQPQHF
cdr3_nt: TGTGCCAGCAGCCCGAGAGGTGCCTGGGGTAACAATCAGCCCCAGCATTTT

j_call: TRBJ2-7
clone_size: once
v_call: TRBV7-3
d_call: TRBD1
cdr3_aa: CASSQGGTASYEQYF
cdr3_nt: TGTGCCAGCAGCCAAGGTGGGACAGCCTCCTACGAGCAGTACTTC

j_call: TRBJ2-7
clone_size: .
v_call: TRBV29-1
d_call: .
cdr3_aa: CSVEVPGVPHEQYF
cdr3_nt: TGCAGCGTTGAAGTACCCGGAGTACCCCACGAGCAGTACTTC